These 19 T cell receptor beta chains were sequenced from one sample in a study of radiotherapy plus CTLA-4 blockade in lung cancer. Clones were read by immunoSEQ multiplex PCR, and TCRdb kept only the in-frame ones, dropping some. The sample lists some 50,000 clones, 65% to 80% seen once, with roughly 3.5% in the top ten. The sample consisted of peripheral blood, taken from a patient treated with radiotherapy plus ipilimumab. Receptors originate from a human donor with non-small cell lung cancer who had a partial response to radiotherapy plus ipilimumab.

A single count supports this clone. The chain employs TRBV2 and TRBJ1-2, with a possible D match to TRBD1 (6 bases). The germline V and J ends were trimmed by 6 bases and 7 bases, with 27 bases remaining between them. Germline V gene sequence: CDR1 SNHLY, CDR2 FYNNEI. The CDR3 has 17 residues. The CDR3, as DNA: TGTGCCAGCAGCGACGCCGGGAGTGGAGGAGGGGGGGGTGGCTACACCTTC. This gives the protein CASSDAGSGGGGGGYTF.

The chain combines TRBV2 with TRBJ2-2; 7 bases fit TRBD1. The CDR3 spans 14 residues. From germline, CDR1 is SNHLY and CDR2 FYNNEI. The ends lost 6 bases at V and 5 bases at J; junction bases unmatched: 6. The CDR3 reads CASSGDSLTGELFF. In nucleotides, the CDR3 is TGTGCCAGCAGCGGGGACAGCCTAACCGGGGAGCTGTTTTTT.

This sequence joins TRBV4-2 and TRBJ1-4, with 8 bases that match TRBD1. The germline V gene has CDR1 LGHNA and CDR2 YNFKEQ. The length of the CDR3 is 17 residues. V shed 3 bases and J 7 bases; nucleotides not matched to a gene: 13. As DNA, the CDR3 is TGTGCCAGCAGCCACGGAGGGGACAGGAAGACGGGTGAAAAACTGTTTTTT. It encodes CASSHGGDRKTGEKLFF.

This clone was picked up one time. This rearrangement joins TRBV29-1 to TRBJ2-2, with 14 bases identical to TRBD2. V trimming: 7 bases; J trimming: 6 bases; junction bases outside the gene matches: 1. This CDR3 spans 13 amino acids. Germline loops: CDR1 SQVTM, CDR2 ANQGSEA. In DNA form, the CDR3 reads TGCAGCGGGGGACTAGCGGGGGCCGGGGAGCTGTTTTTT. Protein: CSGGLAGAGELFF.

The V and J genes are TRBV7-3 and TRBJ1-2, with TRBD1 as a possible D gene (5 bases). The CDR3 has 13 amino acids. V lost 1 base to trimming and J lost 6 bases, with 9 bases between them. Germline-derived CDR1 and CDR2 are SGHTA and FQGTGA. The DNA of the CDR3 is TGTGCCAGCAGCTTAAGTTCAGGGCATGGCTACACCTTC. Residues: CASSLSSGHGYTF.

This chain links TRBV6-5 with TRBJ1-2, with 10 bases identical to TRBD1. The ends lost 2 bases at V and 8 bases at J; junction bases unmatched: 5. Germline loops: CDR1 MNHEY, CDR2 SVGAGI. The CDR3 totals 14 residues. Here the CDR3 DNA reads TGTGCCAGCAGTTACCAGGGACAGGGGAGCGGCTACACCTTC. Protein product: CASSYQGQGSGYTF.

Only a few counts were recorded for this clone. The chain combines TRBV6-1 with TRBJ1-2, with D possibly being TRBD1 (5 bases). V gave up 2 bases and J gave up 13 bases, with 14 bases separating them. This CDR3 comprises 12 residues. CDR1 is MNHNS and CDR2 is SASEGT in the germline V gene. Here the CDR3 DNA reads TGTGCCAGCAGTGAAAACAGACAGCTTTCCACCTTC. It specifies CASSENRQLSTF.

The chain couples TRBV18 to TRBJ2-5, with 9 bases aligning to TRBD1. Germline V gene lookup returns CDR1 KGHSH and CDR2 LQKENI. Trimming cost V 0 bases and J 5 bases; bases outside gene matches: 4. The CDR3 is made up of 15 amino acids. CDR3 protein: CASSPPDRGWETQYF. Written as DNA, the CDR3 is TGTGCCAGCTCACCACCGGACAGGGGCTGGGAGACCCAGTACTTC.

This chain joins TRBV6-6 and TRBJ2-2; 7 bases fit TRBD1. Looked up from germline, CDR1 is MNHNY and CDR2 is SVGAGI (reference sequence). This CDR3 is built from 13 residues. The J segment lost 4 bases and the V segment lost 10 bases, leaving 6 bases of the junction unmatched. The CDR3 nucleotides read TGTGCCATGCGACAGGGACCCACCGGGGAGCTGTTTTTT. It codes for CAMRQGPTGELFF.

The chain uses TRBV9 and TRBJ1-6, with TRBD1 as a possible D gene (5 bases). Germline-derived CDR1 and CDR2 are SGDLS and YYNGEE. The CDR3 consists of 13 residues. Trimming cost V 6 bases and J 9 bases, with 13 bases left between them. CDR3 coding DNA: TGTGCCAGCAAGAACGGGGGGATTTCACCCCTCCACTTT. Its translation is CASKNGGISPLHF. Drawing the rest from reference TRBV9 and TRBJ1-6, the complete variable domain is DSGVTQTPKHLITATGQRVTLRCSPRSGDLSVYWYQQSLDQGLQFLIQYYNGEERAKGNILERFSAQQFPDLHSELNLSSLELGDSALYFCASKNGGISPLHFGNGTRLTVT.

The V call is TRBV19, the J call TRBJ1-5; 9 nucleotides match TRBD1. The V and J ends lost 6 bases and 1 base, in that order; junction bases with no gene match: 4. Looked up from germline, CDR1 is LNHDA and CDR2 is SQIVND (reference sequence). The CDR3 is 15 residues long. The CDR3 is CASSEQGASNQPQHF. The CDR3 DNA follows: TGTGCCAGTAGCGAACAGGGGGCAAGCAATCAGCCCCAGCATTTT. Supplemented by reference TRBV19 and TRBJ1-5, the full variable domain reads DGGITQSPKYLFRKEGQNVTLSCEQNLNHDAMYWYRQDPGQGLRLIYYSQIVNDFQKGDIAEGYSVSREKKESFPLTVTSAQKNPTAFYLCASSEQGASNQPQHFGDGTRLSIL.

This clone was detected once. The CDR3 nucleotides are TGTGCCAGCAGTCAAGGGAGTTGGCAGGGGCAACTTAGCAATCAGCCCCAGCATTTT. It yields the protein CASSQGSWQGQLSNQPQHF. The rearrangement uses TRBV7-9 and TRBJ1-5; TRBD1 might be the D (6 bases). The CDR3 length is 19 residues. Per the germline V gene, CDR1 is SEHNR and CDR2 is FQNEAQ (reference sequence). V was cut by 6 bases and J by 0 bases, with 24 bases left in between.

V is TRBV5-5 and J is TRBJ1-5, with D perhaps TRBD1 (6 bases). The CDR3 runs to 14 residues. Germline values: CDR1 SGHKS, CDR2 YYEKEE (reference sequence). Trimming took 1 base from V and 6 from J, leaving 11 bases between them. Here the CDR3 DNA reads TGTGCCAGCAGCTTGAGCACAGGGACTCAGCCCCAGCATTTT. This sequence encodes CASSLSTGTQPQHF.

This sequence joins TRBV6-5 and TRBJ2-3, with 7 positions matching TRBD2. Germline CDR1 MNHEY, CDR2 SVGAGI. The ends lost 0 bases at V and 3 bases at J; junction bases unmatched: 6. The CDR3 length is 16 residues. CDR3 in DNA: TGTGCCAGCAGTTACTCGCGGGGGATGAGGACAGATACGCAGTATTTT. This translates into CASSYSRGMRTDTQYF.

The V and J genes are TRBV25-1 and TRBJ1-2; no clear D. The V gene's germline CDR1 is MGHDK and CDR2 SYGVNS. V dropped 6 bases and J dropped 4 bases, with 6 bases sitting between them. The CDR3 length is 11 residues. CDR3 residues: CASSTGYGYTF. For the CDR3, the DNA is TGTGCCAGCAGCACGGGCTATGGCTACACCTTC.

The rearrangement joins TRBV7-2 to TRBJ2-5; weak D call: TRBD2 (5 bases). In germline, CDR1 is SGHTA, CDR2 FQGNSA. V was cut by 0 bases and J by 4 bases, with 9 bases left in between. The CDR3 has 14 residues. The CDR3 DNA reads TGTGCCAGCAGCTTAGCGAGGGTCGGAGAGACCCAGTACTTC. Its protein product is CASSLARVGETQYF.

This clone was counted between two and nine times. The junction differs from germline at one of its ends, possibly a read error. V gene TRBV4-2 combines with J gene TRBJ1-2, with D maybe TRBD1 (6 bases). Per germline, CDR1 LGHNA and CDR2 YNFKEQ. This CDR3 is 14 amino acids long. CDR3 in DNA: TGTGCCAGCAGCCAAGAGATTGGACAGCCATGGATGGGCTTC. Encoded protein: CASSQEIGQPWMGF.

The chain couples TRBV2 to TRBJ2-1; D possibly corresponds to TRBD1 (5 bases). There are 14 residues in the CDR3. Germline values: CDR1 SNHLY, CDR2 FYNNEI. V was shortened by 7 bases and J by 7 bases, with 17 bases between the two germline ends. The CDR3 region has the DNA TGTGCCAGCACCACAGGAAAGGGTACGAATGAGCAGTTCTTC. Its translation is CASTTGKGTNEQFF.

This chain uses TRBV5-1 with TRBJ1-1; 9 bases map to TRBD1. V gave up 1 base and J gave up 1 base; unmatched junction bases: 8. CDR1 is SGHRS, CDR2 YFSETQ, per germline. This CDR3 is 17 amino acids long. CDR3: CASSLTGGTEKNTEAFF. CDR3 DNA sequence: TGCGCCAGCAGCTTGACAGGGGGCACAGAGAAGAACACTGAAGCTTTCTTT.